What follows are 19 T cell receptor beta chains derived from one specimen sequenced in a study of monozygotic twins with inflammatory bowel disease. Each CDR3 protein gets one entry in TCRdb, which reprocessed the 5' RACE reads and gives no DNA. This sample contains 350,000 to 550,000 distinct CDR3 sequences. The source material was blood. These receptors came from a human donor with ulcerative colitis or Crohn's disease, or a healthy co-twin of an affected twin (not recorded which).

The J gene is TRBJ2-3, the V gene TRBV11-2; TCRdb returns TRBD1, unconfirmable since there is no DNA. This CDR3 is built from 18 residues. In germline, CDR1 is SGHAT, CDR2 FQNNGV. CDR3 amino acids: CASSYLSGAGKRADTQYF.

The chain has TRBV4-1 and TRBJ2-1. The CDR3 sequence is 14 residues long. CDR1 and CDR2 from the germline V gene are MGHRA and YSYEKL. The CDR3 region is CASSQDPGSYEQFF.

V usage is TRBV7-9 and J usage is TRBJ2-5; TCRdb names TRBD1, which stays unverified in the absence of DNA. Germline CDR1 SEHNR, CDR2 FQNEAQ (reference sequence). The CDR3 length is 15 residues. CDR3 loop: CASSSGTGNVETQYF.

The V call is TRBV5-1, the J call TRBJ2-5; as DNA is missing, the TRBD2 call by TCRdb cannot be tested. The germline CDR1 and CDR2 sequences are SGHRS and YFSETQ. CDR3 size: 15 residues. The CDR3 loop is CASASRGAYQETQYF.

CDR3 sequence: CASSQIAVGYTF. The chain recombines TRBV3-1 with TRBJ1-2; as DNA is missing, the TRBD1 call by TCRdb cannot be tested. Germline CDR1 reads LGHDT; CDR2 reads YNNKEL (reference sequence). CDR3 length equals 12 residues.

The rearrangement links TRBV27 to TRBJ2-1; TCRdb's D call, TRBD2, is unchecked because there is no DNA. The CDR3 consists of 14 residues. Germline-derived CDR1 and CDR2 are MNHEY and SMNVEV (reference sequence). The CDR3 is CASSTSGGAVEQFF.

The genes are TRBV28 and TRBJ2-5; TCRdb picks TRBD1, but there is no DNA to check that call. CDR3 length: 14 residues. CDR1 and CDR2 from the germline V gene are MDHEN and SYDVKM. The CDR3 protein is CASSPGGLGETQYF.

V is TRBV20-1 and J is TRBJ2-3; TCRdb gives TRBD2 as the D gene, but with no DNA this cannot be confirmed. The CDR3 is 16 amino acids. Germline V gene sequence: CDR1 DFQATT, CDR2 SNEGSKA (reference sequence). The CDR3 sequence: CSARAPAGGRGDTQYF.

This sequence joins TRBV28 and TRBJ2-1; TCRdb indicates TRBD1, and absent DNA this call remains unverified. In germline, CDR1 is MDHEN, CDR2 SYDVKM. The CDR3 spans 16 residues. CDR3 amino acids: CASSLIGARAYNEQFF.

This chain links TRBV20-1 with TRBJ2-1; TCRdb indicates TRBD2, and absent DNA this call remains unverified. The CDR3 covers 15 residues. Germline values: CDR1 DFQATT, CDR2 SNEGSKA (reference sequence). Here the CDR3 reads CSAREIAGAGNEQFF.

V usage is TRBV3-1 and J usage is TRBJ2-3; the TCRdb D gene call, TRBD2, has no DNA to confirm it. Germline V lookup: CDR1 LGHDT, CDR2 YNNKEL (reference sequence). The CDR3 is made up of 17 amino acids. CDR3 sequence reads: CASSQVGGATRTDTQYF.

The rearrangement uses TRBV5-1 and TRBJ1-1; TCRdb selects TRBD1, and the lack of DNA leaves this call unchecked. This CDR3 contains 14 residues. The germline CDR1 and CDR2 sequences are SGHRS and YFSETQ. CDR3 residues: CASSLETGVTEAFF.

This rearrangement joins TRBV18 to TRBJ2-7; the TCRdb D gene call, TRBD1, has no DNA to confirm it. The germline V gene has CDR1 KGHSH and CDR2 LQKENI. This CDR3 comprises 13 residues. The CDR3 protein is CASSPTGTYEQYF.

CDR3 sequence reads: CAWSVEVTSSSYEQYF. The chain carries TRBV30 and TRBJ2-7. The germline CDR1 and CDR2 sequences are GTSNPN and SVGIG (reference sequence). CDR3 length: 16 residues.

The chain recombines TRBV5-1 with TRBJ2-1. The CDR3 spans 13 residues. The germline CDR1 and CDR2 sequences are SGHRS and YFSETQ. CDR3 sequence: CPSRASSYNEQFF.

This chain links TRBV12-3 or TRBV12-4 with TRBJ1-2; the TCRdb D gene call, TRBD1, has no DNA to confirm it. This CDR3 has 15 residues. This CDR3 is CASSRDRPSDYGYTF.

CDR3 residues: CASSYNFQETQYF. The V and J genes are TRBV6-5 and TRBJ2-5. The CDR3 has 13 residues. CDR1 and CDR2 (germline): MNHEY, SVGAGI.

The chain carries TRBV6-6 and TRBJ1-2; the TCRdb call, TRBD1, lacks DNA for checking. The CDR3 consists of 12 residues. Germline loops: CDR1 MNHNY, CDR2 SVGAGI (reference sequence). The CDR3 loop reads CASSLDTYGYTF.

The chain has TRBV27 and TRBJ2-7; TCRdb picks TRBD1, but there is no DNA to check that call. The germline V gene encodes CDR1 MNHEY and CDR2 SMNVEV (reference sequence). This CDR3 is 15 amino acids long. This CDR3 is CASSSLQGGPYEQYF.